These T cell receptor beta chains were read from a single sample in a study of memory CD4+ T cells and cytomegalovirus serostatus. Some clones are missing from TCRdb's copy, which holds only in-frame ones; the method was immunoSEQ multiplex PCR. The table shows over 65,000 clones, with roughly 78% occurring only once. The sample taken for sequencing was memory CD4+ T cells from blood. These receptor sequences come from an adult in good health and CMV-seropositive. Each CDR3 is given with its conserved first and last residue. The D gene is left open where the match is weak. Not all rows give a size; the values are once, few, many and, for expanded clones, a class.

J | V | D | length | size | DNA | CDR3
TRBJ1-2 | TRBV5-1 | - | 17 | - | TGCGCCAGCAGCTTGCGTTGGACAGATAGTGGGGGCTATGGCTACACCTTC | CASSLRWTDSGGYGYTF
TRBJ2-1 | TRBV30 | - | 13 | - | TGTGCCTGGAGACCGACTAGTATCAGAGAGCAGTTCTTC | CAWRPTSIREQFF
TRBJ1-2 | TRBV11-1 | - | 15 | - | TGTGCCAGCAGCTTAAATCCCGCGGGGGACTATGGCTACACCTTC | CASSLNPAGDYGYTF
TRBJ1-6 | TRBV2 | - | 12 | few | TGTGCCAGCAAACAAGGGGATTCACCCCTCCACTTT | CASKQGDSPLHF
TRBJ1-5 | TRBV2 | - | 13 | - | TGTGCCAGCAAGGTTGGTAGCAATCAGCCCCAGCATTTT | CASKVGSNQPQHF
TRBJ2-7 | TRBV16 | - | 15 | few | TGTGCCAGCAGCCCAAAGGGAACAGGGCGCTACGAGCAGTACTTC | CASSPKGTGRYEQYF
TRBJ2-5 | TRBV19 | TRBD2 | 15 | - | TGTGCCAGTAGTCTCAGGACTAGAGCGCAAGAGACCCAGTACTTC | CASSLRTRAQETQYF
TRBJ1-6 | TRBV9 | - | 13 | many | TGTGCCAGCAGCGTAGCGGAGGACACACCCCTCCACTTT | CASSVAEDTPLHF
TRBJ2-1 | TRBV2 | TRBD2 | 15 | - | TGTGCCAGCAGCACTAGCGGGGGGGCGGGCCATGAGCAGTTCTTC | CASSTSGGAGHEQFF
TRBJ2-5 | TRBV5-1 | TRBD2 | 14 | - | TGCGCCAGCAGCAGGACTAGCGGAGGGGAGACCCAGTACTTC | CASSRTSGGETQYF
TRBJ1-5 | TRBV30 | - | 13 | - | TGTGCCTGGAGGGTCTCGGTCAATCAGCCCCAGCATTTT | CAWRVSVNQPQHF
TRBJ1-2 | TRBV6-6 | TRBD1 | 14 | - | TGTGCCAGCAGACGGGACAGGGACTTTTATGGCTACACCTTC | CASRRDRDFYGYTF
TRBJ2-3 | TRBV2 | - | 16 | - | TGTGCCAGCAGTGAGGGTCCGGGAGCCGGGACAGATACGCAGTATTTT | CASSEGPGAGTDTQYF
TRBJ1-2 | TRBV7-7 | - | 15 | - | TGTGCCAGCAGCTTAGCCCGTAATACTAACTATGGCTACACCTTC | CASSLARNTNYGYTF
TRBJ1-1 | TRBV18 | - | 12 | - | TGTGCCAGCTCACCGCTCGACACTGAAGCTTTCTTT | CASSPLDTEAFF
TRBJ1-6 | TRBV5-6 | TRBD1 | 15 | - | TGTGCCAGCAGAGGAGCAGGGGGCGTGGAGTCACCCCTCCACTTT | CASRGAGGVESPLHF
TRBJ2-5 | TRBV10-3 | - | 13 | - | TGTGCCATCAGTGAAGGAAGGGGAGAGACCCAGTACTTC | CAISEGRGETQYF
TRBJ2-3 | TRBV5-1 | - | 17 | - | TGCGCCAGCAGCACCCGAGGCGGCGGTTTACTCACAGATACGCAGTATTTT | CASSTRGGGLLTDTQYF
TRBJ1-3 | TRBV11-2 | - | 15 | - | TGTGCCAGCAGCTTAGGGCAAGTCTCTGGAAACACCATATATTTT | CASSLGQVSGNTIYF
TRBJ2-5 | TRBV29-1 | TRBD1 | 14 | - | TGCAGCGTTGCCGGGACAGGGGGCTCGGAGACCCAGTACTTC | CSVAGTGGSETQYF
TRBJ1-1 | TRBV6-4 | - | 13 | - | TGTGCCAGCAGTACGGAGACTTACACTGAAGCTTTCTTT | CASSTETYTEAFF
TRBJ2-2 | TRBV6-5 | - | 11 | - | TGTGCCAGCAGTTACCACGGGGAGCTGTTTTTT | CASSYHGELFF
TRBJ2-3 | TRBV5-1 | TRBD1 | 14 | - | TGCGCCAGCCGCCCGGGACAGGGGTCAGATACGCAGTATTTT | CASRPGQGSDTQYF
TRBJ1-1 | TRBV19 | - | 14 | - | TGTGCCAGTAGTATAAGAGGAGGGAACACTGAAGCTTTCTTT | CASSIRGGNTEAFF
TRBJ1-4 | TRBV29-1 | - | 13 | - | TGCAGCGTTACCCCAGGGGCAGGTGAAAAACTGTTTTTT | CSVTPGAGEKLFF
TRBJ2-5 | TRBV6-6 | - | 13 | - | TGTGCCAGCAGTCTACCCGACGGGGAGACCCAGTACTTC | CASSLPDGETQYF
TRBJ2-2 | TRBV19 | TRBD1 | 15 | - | TGTGCCAGTAGCCCCGGGACAGTAAACACCGGGGAGCTGTTTTTT | CASSPGTVNTGELFF
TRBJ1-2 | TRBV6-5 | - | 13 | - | TGTGCCAGCACCCCACAGGGTACCTATGGCTACACCTTC | CASTPQGTYGYTF
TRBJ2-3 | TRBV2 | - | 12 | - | TGTGCCAGCCGGGCCGGGGCAGATACGCAGTATTTT | CASRAGADTQYF
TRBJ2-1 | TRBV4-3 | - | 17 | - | TGCGCCAGCAGCCAGACCGTCGGGTGGGATTACTACAATGAGCAGTTCTTC | CASSQTVGWDYYNEQFF
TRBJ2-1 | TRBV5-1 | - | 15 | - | TGCGCCAGCAGCTTCCTTGACAAGACCTACAATGAGCAGTTCTTC | CASSFLDKTYNEQFF
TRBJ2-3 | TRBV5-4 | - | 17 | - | TGTGCCAGCAGCTTGGCGGGTACTACTGCCATGGGGGGTACGCAGTATTTT | CASSLAGTTAMGGTQYF
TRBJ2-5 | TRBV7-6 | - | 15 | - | TGTGCCAGCAGCTACAACACAGGGACCCAAGAGACCCAGTACTTC | CASSYNTGTQETQYF
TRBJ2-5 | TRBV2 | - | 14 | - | TGTGCCACCCAGGGCAGGGGATGGGAGGAGACCCAGTACTTC | CATQGRGWEETQYF
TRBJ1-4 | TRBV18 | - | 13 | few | TGTGCCAGCTCACCGCAGAGTTTGGAAAAACTGTTTTTT | CASSPQSLEKLFF
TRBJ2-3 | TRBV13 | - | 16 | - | TGTGCCAGCAGCTCCGGGGTTGGGGGAAGCACAGATACGCAGTATTTT | CASSSGVGGSTDTQYF
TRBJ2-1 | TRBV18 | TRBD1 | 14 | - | TGTGCCAGCTCACCACCGGGACAGGGTTCGGAGCAGTTCTTC | CASSPPGQGSEQFF
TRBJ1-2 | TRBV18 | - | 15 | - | TGTGCCAGCTCACTACCGTTGGCGGGGAGCGATGGCTACACCTTC | CASSLPLAGSDGYTF
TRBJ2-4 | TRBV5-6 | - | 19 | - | TGTGCCAGCAGCACCGGACGGGGCCTTTCAAGACTAGCCAAAAACATTCAGTACTTC | CASSTGRGLSRLAKNIQYF
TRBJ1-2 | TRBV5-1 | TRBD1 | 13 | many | TGCGCCAGCAGCTGGGGACAGGGCGGCGGCTACACCTTC | CASSWGQGGGYTF
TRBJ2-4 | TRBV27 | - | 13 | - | TGTGCCAGCAGACGGTTCGAGGGGGACATTCAGTACTTC | CASRRFEGDIQYF
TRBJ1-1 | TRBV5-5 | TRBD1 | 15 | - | TGTGCCAGCAGCTCGACAGGGAGATCGTCCCATGAAGCTTTCTTT | CASSSTGRSSHEAFF
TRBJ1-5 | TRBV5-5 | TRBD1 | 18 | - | TGTGCCAGCAGCTTGGCCTATTCGGGACAGGGCCCTAATCAGCCCCAGCATTTT | CASSLAYSGQGPNQPQHF
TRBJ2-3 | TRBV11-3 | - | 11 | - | TGTGCCAGCAGCCAGGGAGATACGCAGTATTTT | CASSQGDTQYF
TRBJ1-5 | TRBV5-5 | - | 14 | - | TGTGCCAGCAGCCCAAGTTGGCTAAATCAGCCCCAGCATTTT | CASSPSWLNQPQHF
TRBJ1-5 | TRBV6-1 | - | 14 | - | TGTGCCAGCAGGCTCGACGTTAGCAATCAGCCCCAGCATTTT | CASRLDVSNQPQHF
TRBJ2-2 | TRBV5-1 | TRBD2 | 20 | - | TGCGCCAGCAGCTTGGCTCCCGGGACTAGCGGGGGGGATCGGATCGGGGAGCTGTTTTTT | CASSLAPGTSGGDRIGELFF
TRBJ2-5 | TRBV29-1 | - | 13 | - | TGCAGCGTTGACCCTAAATATGGAGAGACCCAGTACTTC | CSVDPKYGETQYF
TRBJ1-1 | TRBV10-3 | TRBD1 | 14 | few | TGTGCCATCAGTGAGCCGACAGGGCGGCCCGAAGCTTTCTTT | CAISEPTGRPEAFF
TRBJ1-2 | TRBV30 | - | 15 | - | TGTGCCTGGAGTGTTCTCTCCATACCCAACTATGGCTACACCTTC | CAWSVLSIPNYGYTF